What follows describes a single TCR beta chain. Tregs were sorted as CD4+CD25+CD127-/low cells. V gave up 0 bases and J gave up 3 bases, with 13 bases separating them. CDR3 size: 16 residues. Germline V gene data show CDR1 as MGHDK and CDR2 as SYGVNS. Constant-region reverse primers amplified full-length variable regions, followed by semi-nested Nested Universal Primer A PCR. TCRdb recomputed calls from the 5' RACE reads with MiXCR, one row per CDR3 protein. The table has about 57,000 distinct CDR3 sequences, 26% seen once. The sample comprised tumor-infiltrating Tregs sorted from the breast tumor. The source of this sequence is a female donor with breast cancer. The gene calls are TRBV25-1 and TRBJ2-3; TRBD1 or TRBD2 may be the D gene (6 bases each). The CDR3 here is CASSEYSGAGTDTQYF. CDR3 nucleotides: TGTGCCAGCAGTGAATATTCGGGGGCAGGGACAGATACGCAGTATTTT.